This T cell receptor beta chain was sequenced in a study of technical replicates of blood from a handful of donors. TCRdb keeps only in-frame clones here, not all; method: immunoSEQ multiplex PCR. Among 65,000 to 95,000 clones listed, approximately 83% were seen once. CDR1 and CDR2 (germline): SGHDT, YYEEEE. The CDR3 loop spans 18 amino acids. V was clipped by 5 bases and J by 2 bases; unmatched bases: 10. The rearrangement links TRBV5-6 to TRBJ2-1; 13 nucleotides agree with TRBD2. Sequences were obtained from PBMCs. This sequence was found in a human donor in good health. Some clones in this sample may be carry-over from other donors' samples. CDR3 nucleotides: TGTGCCAGCAGTATTGGGACTAGCGGGATCCTCGCCTACAATGAGCAGTTCTTC. Its protein product is CASSIGTSGILAYNEQFF.